This T cell receptor beta chain was profiled in a study of metastatic and nonmetastatic thyroid tumors. Study-level background: Malignant and benign thyroid patients had repertoires compared in peripheral blood and tumor or nodule tissue.

TCRdb re-called clones from the PCR reads using MiXCR. The sample records 15,000 to 20,000 clones, less than 40% being singletons. About this clone: Its antigen remains unidentified.

Germline V gene lookup returns CDR1 SGHTA and CDR2 FQGNSA. With 3 bases removed from V and 0 bases from J, the gap between germline ends came to 6 bases. This CDR3 contains 13 residues. Overall study results and limits: TCR beta diversity was reportedly significantly higher in malignant thyroid tumors than benign nodules, in blood and tumor.

Each patient came to thyroid surgery without any prior treatment (of any kind). Sequenced sample: tumor tissue. This TCR was sampled from a male donor with papillary thyroid cancer or a benign thyroid nodule (not recorded which). Some clones in this sample may be carry-over from other donors' samples. This rearrangement joins TRBV7-2 to TRBJ2-7; no reliable D call. The CDR3 DNA follows: TGTGCCAGCAGCTTTCGGAGCTCCTACGAGCAGTACTTC. Translated: CASSFRSSYEQYF.